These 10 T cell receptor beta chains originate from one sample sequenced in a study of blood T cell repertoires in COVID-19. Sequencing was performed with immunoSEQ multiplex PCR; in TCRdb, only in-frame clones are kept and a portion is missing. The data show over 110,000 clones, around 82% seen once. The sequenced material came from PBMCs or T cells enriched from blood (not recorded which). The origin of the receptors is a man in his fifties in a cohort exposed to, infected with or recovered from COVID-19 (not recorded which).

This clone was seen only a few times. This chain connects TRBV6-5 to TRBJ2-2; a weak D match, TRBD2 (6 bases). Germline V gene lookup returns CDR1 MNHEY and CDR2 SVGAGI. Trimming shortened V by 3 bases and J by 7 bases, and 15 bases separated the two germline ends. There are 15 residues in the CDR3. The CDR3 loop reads CASSYYDGGGGELFF. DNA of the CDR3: TGTGCCAGCAGTTATTATGACGGGGGTGGCGGGGAGCTGTTTTTT.

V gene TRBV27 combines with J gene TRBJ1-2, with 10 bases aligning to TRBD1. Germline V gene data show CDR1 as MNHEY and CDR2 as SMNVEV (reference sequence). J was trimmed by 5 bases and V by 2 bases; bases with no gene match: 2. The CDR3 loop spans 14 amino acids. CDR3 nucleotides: TGTGCCAGCAGTTTAAGACAGGGGGCATATGGCTACACCTTC. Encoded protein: CASSLRQGAYGYTF.

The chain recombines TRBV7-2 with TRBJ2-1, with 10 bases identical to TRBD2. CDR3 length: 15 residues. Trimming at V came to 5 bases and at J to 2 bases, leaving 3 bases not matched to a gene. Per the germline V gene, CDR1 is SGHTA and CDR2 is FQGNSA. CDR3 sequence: CASSPGLAAYNEQFF. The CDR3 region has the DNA TGTGCCAGCAGCCCCGGACTAGCGGCCTACAATGAGCAGTTCTTC.

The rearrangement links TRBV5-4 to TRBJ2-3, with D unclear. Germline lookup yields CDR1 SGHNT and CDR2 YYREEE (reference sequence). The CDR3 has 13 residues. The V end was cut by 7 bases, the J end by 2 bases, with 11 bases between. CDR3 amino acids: CASLSGNTDTQYF. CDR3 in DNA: TGTGCCAGCCTTTCAGGCAACACAGATACGCAGTATTTT.

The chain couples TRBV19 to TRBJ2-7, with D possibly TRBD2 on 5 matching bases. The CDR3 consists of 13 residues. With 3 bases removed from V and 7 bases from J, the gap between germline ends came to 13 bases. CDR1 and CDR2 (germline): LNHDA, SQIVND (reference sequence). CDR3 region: CASSMVGVREQYF. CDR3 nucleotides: TGTGCCAGTAGTATGGTCGGGGTGCGAGAGCAGTACTTC.

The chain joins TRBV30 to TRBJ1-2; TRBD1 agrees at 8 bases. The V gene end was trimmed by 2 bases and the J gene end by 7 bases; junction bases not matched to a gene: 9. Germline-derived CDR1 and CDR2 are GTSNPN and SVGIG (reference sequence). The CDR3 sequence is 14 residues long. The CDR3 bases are TGTGCCTGGAGTATAAACAGGGGGGGTGGTGGCTACACCTTC. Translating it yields CAWSINRGGGGYTF.

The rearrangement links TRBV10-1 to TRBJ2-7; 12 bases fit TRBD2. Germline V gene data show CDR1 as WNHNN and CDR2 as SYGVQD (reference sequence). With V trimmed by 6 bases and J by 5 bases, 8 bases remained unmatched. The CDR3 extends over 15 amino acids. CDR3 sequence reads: CASRLTSGRVDEQYF. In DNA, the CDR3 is TGCGCCAGCAGGCTGACTAGCGGGAGAGTAGACGAGCAGTACTTC.

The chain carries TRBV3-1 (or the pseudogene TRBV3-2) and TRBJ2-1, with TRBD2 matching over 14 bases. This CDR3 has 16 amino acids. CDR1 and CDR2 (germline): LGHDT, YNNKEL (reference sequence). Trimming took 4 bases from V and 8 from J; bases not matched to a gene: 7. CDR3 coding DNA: TGTGCCAGCAGCCCCGGGACTAGCGGGAGTTTACATGAGCAGTTCTTC. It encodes CASSPGTSGSLHEQFF.

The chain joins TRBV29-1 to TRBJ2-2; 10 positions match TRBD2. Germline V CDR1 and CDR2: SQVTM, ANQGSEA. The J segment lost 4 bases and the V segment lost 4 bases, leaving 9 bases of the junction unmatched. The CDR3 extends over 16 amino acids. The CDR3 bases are TGCAGCGTTGGGCATAGCGGGAGGAGAATCACCGGGGAGCTGTTTTTT. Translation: CSVGHSGRRITGELFF.

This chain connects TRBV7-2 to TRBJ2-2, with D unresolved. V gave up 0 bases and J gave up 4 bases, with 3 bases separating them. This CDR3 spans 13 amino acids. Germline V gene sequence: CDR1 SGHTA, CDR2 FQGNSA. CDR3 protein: CASSLAGTGELFF. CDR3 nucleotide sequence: TGTGCCAGCAGCTTAGCCGGCACCGGGGAGCTGTTTTTT.